A selection of T cell receptor beta chains follows, all from one sample in a study of cytomegalovirus exposure and HLA in healthy donors. Repertoires were generated with immunoSEQ multiplex PCR, while TCRdb's copy carries only in-frame clones and drops some. Its table lists around 210,000 clones. The sample comprised PBMCs. Receptors were obtained from a girl aged 2 to 9 in good health and CMV-seropositive. The CDR3 runs from the conserved cysteine through the conserved F or W. The order of the fields is J gene, CDR3 length, V gene, D gene, CDR3 protein, CDR3 DNA. D genes are given only for firm matches.

J: TRBJ2-1
length: 15
V: TRBV11-2
D: TRBD1
CDR3: CASSFGDRPYNEQFF
DNA: TGTGCCAGCAGCTTCGGGGACAGGCCCTACAATGAGCAGTTCTTC

J: TRBJ1-6
length: 15
V: TRBV25-1
D: NA
CDR3: CASSVSGVATSPLHF
DNA: TGTGCCAGCAGTGTGAGTGGGGTAGCGACTTCACCCCTCCACTTT

J: TRBJ2-3
length: 17
V: TRBV10-3
D: NA
CDR3: CAISESRRASSTDTQYF
DNA: TGTGCCATCAGTGAGTCGCGGCGGGCTTCTAGCACAGATACGCAGTATTTT

J: TRBJ1-5
length: 17
V: TRBV2
D: NA
CDR3: CASSEASTGHFDQPQHF
DNA: TGTGCCAGCAGTGAAGCTAGTACGGGACATTTTGATCAGCCCCAGCATTTT

J: TRBJ1-2
length: 12
V: TRBV2
D: NA
CDR3: CASSETPVGYTF
DNA: TGTGCCAGCAGTGAAACACCTGTGGGCTACACCTTC

J: TRBJ2-7
length: 16
V: TRBV18
D: TRBD2
CDR3: CASSPAAGTRPYEQYF
DNA: TGTGCCAGCTCACCAGCCGCCGGGACTAGACCCTACGAGCAGTACTTC

J: TRBJ1-1
length: 14
V: TRBV5-6
D: NA
CDR3: CASSRAGFPAEAFF
DNA: TGTGCCAGCAGCAGAGCAGGGTTTCCCGCTGAAGCTTTCTTT

J: TRBJ2-7
length: 10
V: TRBV2
D: TRBD2
CDR3: CASQSGRALF
DNA: TGTGCCAGCCAAAGCGGGAGGGCCCTCTTC

J: TRBJ2-3
length: 12
V: TRBV6-1
D: NA
CDR3: CASSEAGSTQYF
DNA: TGTGCCAGCAGTGAAGCGGGCTCGACGCAGTATTTT

J: TRBJ2-5
length: 14
V: TRBV6-5
D: TRBD1
CDR3: CASSYDRGQETQYF
DNA: TGTGCCAGCAGTTACGACAGGGGGCAAGAGACCCAGTACTTC

J: TRBJ1-2
length: 15
V: TRBV18
D: NA
CDR3: CASSPPWEGNYGYTF
DNA: TGTGCCAGCTCACCACCATGGGAGGGTAACTATGGCTACACCTTC

J: TRBJ2-3
length: 14
V: TRBV27
D: NA
CDR3: CASSRRGYTDTQYF
DNA: TGTGCCAGCAGTCGTCGCGGGTACACAGATACGCAGTATTTT

J: TRBJ1-2
length: 14
V: TRBV6-1
D: TRBD1
CDR3: CASSLDREGYGYTF
DNA: TGTGCCAGCAGCTTGGACAGGGAGGGCTATGGCTACACCTTC

J: TRBJ2-3
length: 17
V: TRBV7-9
D: TRBD2
CDR3: CASSLAITSERTDTQYF
DNA: TGTGCCAGCAGCTTAGCGATCACTAGCGAACGCACAGATACGCAGTATTTT

J: TRBJ2-5
length: 12
V: TRBV11-2
D: NA
CDR3: CASSLGRETQYF
DNA: TGTGCCAGCAGCTTAGGGAGAGAGACCCAGTACTTC

J: TRBJ2-2
length: 14
V: TRBV29-1
D: NA
CDR3: CSVVSGSGTGELFF
DNA: TGCAGCGTTGTATCCGGGAGTGGCACCGGGGAGCTGTTTTTT

J: TRBJ1-2
length: 14
V: TRBV10-3
D: NA
CDR3: CAISGRGREDGYTF
DNA: TGTGCCATCAGTGGGCGGGGGCGCGAGGATGGCTACACCTTC

J: TRBJ2-7
length: 13
V: TRBV6-5
D: TRBD1
CDR3: CASTRDRGSEQYF
DNA: TGTGCCAGCACTCGGGACAGGGGTTCCGAGCAGTACTTC

J: TRBJ2-1
length: 14
V: TRBV27
D: TRBD2
CDR3: CASGHRLADNEQFF
DNA: TGTGCCAGCGGGCATAGGCTAGCGGACAATGAGCAGTTCTTC

J: TRBJ2-7
length: 12
V: TRBV28
D: NA
CDR3: CASSLVNYEQYF
DNA: TGTGCCAGCAGCCTAGTCAATTACGAGCAGTACTTC

J: TRBJ1-3
length: 18
V: TRBV15
D: NA
CDR3: CATSSELGGRQTGNTIYF
DNA: TGTGCCACCAGCTCCGAGCTGGGGGGGAGACAGACTGGAAACACCATATATTTT

J: TRBJ1-2
length: 15
V: TRBV6-5
D: TRBD1
CDR3: CASSPAGTGEYGYTF
DNA: TGTGCCAGCAGCCCAGCCGGGACAGGCGAGTATGGCTACACCTTC

J: TRBJ2-7
length: 14
V: TRBV7-3
D: TRBD1
CDR3: CASSLTGVSHEQYF
DNA: TGTGCCAGCAGCTTGACAGGGGTCTCTCACGAGCAGTACTTC

J: TRBJ1-4
length: 15
V: TRBV5-4
D: TRBD1
CDR3: CASSLTLNQGEELFF
DNA: TGTGCCAGCAGCTTGACCTTAAATCAGGGGGAGGAACTGTTTTTT

J: TRBJ2-7
length: 18
V: TRBV4-1
D: TRBD2
CDR3: CASSQGGLTGRALGEQYF
DNA: TGCGCCAGCAGCCAAGGGGGACTAACCGGGAGGGCCCTGGGGGAGCAGTACTTC

J: TRBJ2-1
length: 12
V: TRBV7-8
D: TRBD2
CDR3: CAGLAGGNEQFF
DNA: TGTGCCGGGCTAGCGGGGGGCAATGAGCAGTTCTTC

J: TRBJ2-7
length: 18
V: TRBV9
D: TRBD2
CDR3: CASSVAGTSGVRGGEQYF
DNA: TGTGCCAGCAGCGTAGCCGGGACTAGCGGGGTCAGGGGCGGGGAGCAGTACTTC

J: TRBJ1-1
length: 13
V: TRBV7-3
D: NA
CDR3: CASSLTGNTEAFF
DNA: TGTGCCAGCAGCTTGACAGGGAACACTGAAGCTTTCTTT

J: TRBJ2-3
length: 16
V: TRBV19
D: TRBD2
CDR3: CASRTSGSSRTDTQYF
DNA: TGTGCCAGTAGGACTAGCGGGAGCTCGAGGACAGATACGCAGTATTTT

J: TRBJ2-1
length: 16
V: TRBV27
D: NA
CDR3: CASSLFAGQTYNEQFF
DNA: TGTGCCAGCAGTTTATTTGCGGGACAGACCTACAATGAGCAGTTCTTC

J: TRBJ2-7
length: 14
V: TRBV10-3
D: NA
CDR3: CAISALALVPEQYF
DNA: TGTGCCATCAGTGCGTTAGCCCTGGTCCCGGAGCAGTACTTC

J: TRBJ1-1
length: 14
V: TRBV10-3
D: TRBD1
CDR3: CAISEGQGNTEAFF
DNA: TGTGCCATCAGTGAAGGACAGGGGAACACTGAAGCTTTCTTT

J: TRBJ2-2
length: 17
V: TRBV5-4
D: NA
CDR3: CASSLGLQRENTGELFF
DNA: TGTGCCAGCAGCTTGGGGTTGCAACGGGAGAACACCGGGGAGCTGTTTTTT

J: TRBJ2-1
length: 16
V: TRBV2
D: NA
CDR3: CASSVEGGRIYNEQFF
DNA: TGTGCCAGCAGTGTGGAGGGGGGGCGAATTTACAATGAGCAGTTCTTC